What follows are 28 T cell receptor beta chains derived from one specimen sequenced in a study of cytomegalovirus exposure and HLA in healthy donors. The PCR employed 60 Vbeta primers together with 13 Jbeta primers. TCRdb's copy holds only in-frame clones and misses some; the assay was immunoSEQ multiplex PCR. The data show about 68,000 clones, approximately 75% seen once. Sequenced: PBMCs. The receptors were sampled from a human donor in good health.

V usage is TRBV19 and J usage is TRBJ2-1; TRBD2 agrees at 8 bases. With V trimmed by 5 bases and J by 0 bases, 3 bases remained unmatched. The CDR3 consists of 15 residues. Germline CDR1 and CDR2: LNHDA and SQIVND (reference sequence). The CDR3 reads CASSLAGSSYNEQFF. In DNA, the CDR3 is TGTGCCAGTAGTTTAGCGGGGAGCTCCTACAATGAGCAGTTCTTC.

The chain combines TRBV27 with TRBJ1-4, with a weak D call TRBD1 (6 bases). This CDR3 spans 14 amino acids. Looked up from germline, CDR1 is MNHEY and CDR2 is SMNVEV (reference sequence). Trimming shortened V by 2 bases and J by 10 bases, and 14 bases separated the two germline ends. In nucleotides, the CDR3 is TGTGCCAGCAGTTTAAGCCAGGGAGGGGGAAAACTGTTTTTT. Protein sequence: CASSLSQGGGKLFF.

This clone was seen a few times. CDR3 coding DNA: TGCGCCAGCAGCCAAGATCGGGGGGTCGGGGAGACCCAGTACTTC. Amino acids: CASSQDRGVGETQYF. The V gene is TRBV4-1, the J gene TRBJ2-5; 7 nucleotides line up with TRBD2. The germline V gene encodes CDR1 MGHRA and CDR2 YSYEKL. The CDR3 totals 15 residues. After removal of 0 bases from V and 5 bases from J, the junction contained 6 bases not matched to a gene.

The CDR3 is CASSFSPSSSEQYF. The CDR3, as DNA: TGTGCCAGCAGCTTTTCCCCCTCTAGTAGCGAGCAGTACTTC. The chain links TRBV7-9 to TRBJ2-7; D is uncertain. Germline V gene lookup returns CDR1 SEHNR and CDR2 FQNEAQ (reference sequence). V was shortened by 3 bases and J by 6 bases, with 15 bases between the two germline ends. The CDR3 is 14 amino acids.

This chain connects TRBV27 to TRBJ2-7; 7 bases agree with TRBD2. V trimming: 2 bases; J trimming: 0 bases; junction bases outside the gene matches: 13. The CDR3 loop spans 18 amino acids. Germline CDR1 reads MNHEY; CDR2 reads SMNVEV (reference sequence). As DNA, the CDR3 is TGTGCCAGCAGTTTAGCGCCCCGAGGCGCGGGGGTCTCCTACGAGCAGTACTTC. This sequence encodes CASSLAPRGAGVSYEQYF.

To note about this clone: At one end the junction does not follow the germline gene, possibly because of a read error. V and J are TRBV6-5 and TRBJ2-7; no clear D gene. The CDR3 totals 11 residues. In germline, CDR1 is MNHEY, CDR2 SVGAGI. The CDR3, as DNA: TGTGCCAGCAGTACATCCTCCGAGCAGTACTTC. It specifies CASSTSSEQYF.

The chain is built from TRBV5-1 and TRBJ2-5; TRBD2 matches 7 bases. CDR3 length: 15 residues. Germline V CDR1 and CDR2: SGHRS, YFSETQ. Trimming removed 2 bases from V and 5 bases from J; junction bases left unmatched: 9. The CDR3 sequence: CASSLVPGGSETQYF. The CDR3 bases are TGCGCCAGCAGCTTAGTACCGGGAGGCTCGGAGACCCAGTACTTC.

V usage is TRBV4-3 and J usage is TRBJ1-5; maybe TRBD1 (6 bases). Germline values: CDR1 LGHNA, CDR2 YSLEER. V was trimmed by 5 bases and J by 6 bases, leaving 17 bases between them. There are 15 residues in the CDR3. The DNA of the CDR3 is TGCGCCAGCAGCACGAGCAGGGGACGGGGTCAGCCCCAGCATTTT. This gives the protein CASSTSRGRGQPQHF.

The rearrangement uses TRBV14 and TRBJ2-1; tentatively, D is TRBD2 (6 bases). The CDR3 has 16 amino acids. The germline V and J ends were trimmed by 3 bases and 2 bases, with 14 bases remaining between them. Per the germline V gene, CDR1 is SGHDN and CDR2 is FVKESK. The CDR3 sequence: CASSHQRRATYNEQFF. CDR3 sequence (DNA): TGTGCCAGCAGCCACCAAAGGAGGGCAACCTACAATGAGCAGTTCTTC.

This chain joins TRBV6-5 and TRBJ2-2; D gene unclear. Germline V gene lookup returns CDR1 MNHEY and CDR2 SVGAGI. The V end lost 3 bases, the J end lost 0 bases, and 5 bases lay between the germline ends. The CDR3 extends over 14 amino acids. This CDR3 is CASSYRANTGELFF. The CDR3 nucleotides are TGTGCCAGCAGTTATCGGGCGAACACCGGGGAGCTGTTTTTT.

CDR3 residues: CASSSGTIYLNYGYTF. The CDR3 bases are TGTGCCAGCAGTTCCGGGACAATCTATTTAAACTATGGCTACACCTTC. This chain links TRBV6-5 with TRBJ1-2; the D gene is possibly TRBD1 (6 bases). V lost 4 bases, J lost 2 bases, and 17 bases lay in between. CDR3 length: 16 residues. Germline CDR1 reads MNHEY; CDR2 reads SVGAGI.

The chain joins TRBV5-4 to TRBJ2-4, with TRBD1 identical over 7 bases. V dropped 4 bases and J dropped 5; count of bases not matched to a gene: 3. The CDR3 consists of 13 residues. The germline V gene encodes CDR1 SGHNT and CDR2 YYREEE (reference sequence). The chain's CDR3 is CASSRGQENIQYF. The DNA of the CDR3 is TGTGCCAGCAGCCGAGGACAGGAAAACATTCAGTACTTC.

This clone has just one count. V and J are TRBV28 and TRBJ1-1, with D unclear. This CDR3 comprises 15 residues. Per the germline V gene, CDR1 is MDHEN and CDR2 is SYDVKM. The ends were cut back, 8 bases at V and 6 bases at J, with 22 bases in the middle. The CDR3 loop reads CASGETRGSVSEAFF. CDR3 bases: TGTGCCAGCGGGGAGACAAGAGGGAGTGTTTCTGAAGCTTTCTTT.

In this sample, this clone turned up once. Other DNA variants within this sample encode the same CDR3. This chain connects TRBV19 to TRBJ1-2, with unresolved D. The CDR3 sequence is 16 residues long. Germline CDR1 LNHDA, CDR2 SQIVND (reference sequence). Trimming stripped 6 bases from V and 0 bases from J, with 17 bases between. CDR3 residues: CASSIDPTASNYGYTF. The CDR3 DNA is TGTGCCAGTAGCATCGATCCAACTGCTTCTAACTATGGCTACACCTTC. Based on the CDR3 plus reference TRBV19 and TRBJ1-2, the full variable domain is DGGITQSPKYLFRKEGQNVTLSCEQNLNHDAMYWYRQDPGQGLRLIYYSQIVNDFQKGDIAEGYSVSREKKESFPLTVTSAQKNPTAFYLCASSIDPTASNYGYTFGSGTRLTVV.

The gene calls are TRBV13 and TRBJ1-2, with TRBD1 identical over 9 bases. Germline V gene lookup returns CDR1 PRHDT and CDR2 FYEKMQ (reference sequence). Trimming removed 0 bases from V and 9 bases from J; junction bases left unmatched: 8. The CDR3 has 15 residues. The CDR3 sequence: CASSLGLGQGSSYTF. The CDR3 bases are TGTGCCAGCAGCTTAGGCCTGGGACAGGGATCGAGCTACACCTTC.

The V and J genes are TRBV6-1 and TRBJ1-5, with 8 bases that match TRBD1. V lost 4 bases, J lost 2 bases, and 7 bases stayed unmatched. This CDR3 spans 16 amino acids. Germline CDR1 reads MNHNS; CDR2 reads SASEGT. As DNA, the CDR3 is TGTGCCAGCAGTGCTCAGGGGGCTTTAGGCAATCAGCCCCAGCATTTT. It codes for CASSAQGALGNQPQHF.

This sequence joins TRBV11-3 and TRBJ1-1; D possibly corresponds to TRBD1 (5 bases). The length of the CDR3 is 16 residues. The V end lost 5 bases, the J end lost 4 bases, and 20 bases lay between the germline ends. Per germline, CDR1 SGHNT and CDR2 YENEEA. This CDR3 is CASSPGLGRVGTEAFF. The CDR3 region has the DNA TGTGCCAGCAGCCCAGGGTTGGGCAGGGTTGGCACTGAAGCTTTCTTT.

The chain links TRBV19 to TRBJ1-5; 12 nucleotides match TRBD1. Germline CDR1 is LNHDA and CDR2 is SQIVND (reference sequence). This CDR3 has 17 amino acids. V dropped 6 bases and J dropped 1; count of bases not matched to a gene: 7. The chain's CDR3 is CASSPGTGGSSNQPQHF. The CDR3 DNA reads as TGTGCCAGTAGCCCCGGGACAGGGGGCTCGAGCAATCAGCCCCAGCATTTT.

This clone was counted only a few times. This chain uses TRBV7-2 with TRBJ1-2, with TRBD1 matching 9 bases. Germline V CDR1 and CDR2: SGHTA, FQGNSA. The V and J ends lost 2 bases and 7 bases, in that order; junction bases with no gene match: 5. The CDR3 length is 14 residues. The CDR3: CASSLQGQGLGYTF. The CDR3 DNA follows: TGTGCCAGCAGCTTACAGGGACAGGGCCTTGGCTACACCTTC.

The gene calls are TRBV7-6 and TRBJ1-4; possible D gene TRBD1, 5 bases. CDR1 and CDR2 (germline): SGHVS, FNYEAQ. The CDR3 contains 16 residues. V gave up 0 bases and J gave up 4 bases, with 12 bases separating them. CDR3 region: CASSLAPRGNNEKLFF. The CDR3 coding sequence is TGTGCCAGCAGCTTAGCCCCCCGGGGGAATAATGAAAAACTGTTTTTT.

J is TRBJ2-7 and V is TRBV10-3, with D perhaps matching TRBD2 (7 bases). Per the germline V gene, CDR1 is ENHRY and CDR2 is SYGVKD. V shed 3 bases and J shed 6 bases, with 15 bases lying between them. The CDR3 loop spans 14 amino acids. The CDR3 bases are TGTGCCATCAGTGACTGGCAGGGAGGGGGCGAGCAGTACTTC. Its translation is CAISDWQGGGEQYF.

The gene calls are TRBV5-4 and TRBJ2-2, with 7 nucleotides matching TRBD2. The CDR3 totals 15 residues. The germline V gene has CDR1 SGHNT and CDR2 YYREEE (reference sequence). V shed 4 bases and J 0 bases; nucleotides not matched to a gene: 3. The CDR3 DNA reads TGTGCCAGCAGCGCCGGGGGGTCGAACACCGGGGAGCTGTTTTTT. Translated: CASSAGGSNTGELFF.

This clone was observed once. This chain joins TRBV9 and TRBJ2-1; tentative D call: TRBD2 (6 bases). CDR3 size: 15 residues. Trimming took off 3 bases at V and 7 bases at J, with 17 bases between the two ends. Germline V lookup: CDR1 SGDLS, CDR2 YYNGEE. The DNA for the CDR3 is TGTGCCAGCAGCGCGACGCAGGGAGGAAGTAATGAGCAGTTCTTC. The encoded protein is CASSATQGGSNEQFF.

CDR3 sequence: CASRKQGEGNTIYF. CDR3 sequence (DNA): TGTGCCAGCAGAAAACAGGGGGAGGGAAACACCATATATTTT. The genes are TRBV6-1 and TRBJ1-3; 8 bases match TRBD1. CDR3 size: 14 residues. The V gene end was trimmed by 6 bases and the J gene end by 4 bases; junction bases not matched to a gene: 5. Per the germline V gene, CDR1 is MNHNS and CDR2 is SASEGT.

This clone was seen only once. The V gene is TRBV29-1, the J gene TRBJ1-1, with TRBD1 matching over 7 bases. J lost 0 bases, V lost 5 bases, and 6 bases had no gene match. This CDR3 comprises 14 residues. The V gene's germline CDR1 is SQVTM and CDR2 ANQGSEA. CDR3 sequence: CSVRWQGVNTEAFF. CDR3 nucleotide sequence: TGCAGCGTTAGGTGGCAGGGGGTGAACACTGAAGCTTTCTTT.

The chain employs TRBV11-1 and TRBJ1-1, with TRBD1 matching over 9 bases. CDR1 is SGHAT, CDR2 FQDESV, per germline (reference sequence). V dropped 5 bases and J dropped 4; count of bases not matched to a gene: 8. The CDR3 covers 15 residues. The CDR3 is CASSLGTGSGTEAFF. DNA of the CDR3: TGTGCCAGCAGCCTCGGGACAGGGAGCGGCACTGAAGCTTTCTTT.

The CDR3 loop is CAGRDRDPTAGANVLTF. The CDR3 bases are TGTGCCGGGAGGGACAGGGATCCGACCGCTGGGGCCAACGTCCTGACTTTC. V usage is TRBV28 and J usage is TRBJ2-6, with 9 bases aligning to TRBD1. Germline CDR1 is MDHEN and CDR2 is SYDVKM. The CDR3 is 17 residues long. The V segment lost 11 bases and the J segment 2 bases; nucleotides outside the gene matches: 13.

The V call is TRBV14, the J call TRBJ1-1; D unresolved. V was clipped by 8 bases and J by 1 base, with 11 bases between them. This CDR3 contains 13 residues. Germline V CDR1 and CDR2: SGHDN, FVKESK. CDR3 protein: CASGRGTNTEAFF. Here the CDR3 DNA reads TGTGCCAGCGGCAGAGGTACGAACACTGAAGCTTTCTTT.